These T cell receptor beta chains were read from a single sample in a study of cytomegalovirus exposure and HLA in healthy donors. Only in-frame clones appear in the TCRdb table, and some are missing; sequencing was by immunoSEQ multiplex PCR. The sample has about 150,000 clones; 74% are singletons. The sequencing input was PBMCs. These receptors originate from a man younger than 45 in good health and CMV-seronegative. CDR3s include the opening cysteine and the closing phenylalanine or tryptophan. D genes are given only for firm matches. Only part of the rows carry a size: once, few, many, or a class if the clone is expanded.

j_gene	d_gene	abundance	v_gene	CDR3nt	CDR3aa
TRBJ2-1	NA	NA	TRBV13	TGTGCCAGCAGCCAATACGGAGCGGCCTACAATGAGCAGTTCTTC	CASSQYGAAYNEQFF
TRBJ2-1	TRBD2	NA	TRBV11-3	TGTGCCAGCAGCCCGGCGCGGGGGGGCCTGAGAGGCGATGAGCAGTTCTTC	CASSPARGGLRGDEQFF
TRBJ2-7	NA	NA	TRBV19	TGTGCCAGTAGTATAGATCCAGCGACGGGGTACGAGCAGTACTTC	CASSIDPATGYEQYF
TRBJ2-5	TRBD1	NA	TRBV27	TGTGCCAGCAGTTCCAACAGGGGTTTCGTTGGGTCGGAGACCCAGTACTTC	CASSSNRGFVGSETQYF
TRBJ2-1	NA	NA	TRBV7-2	TGTGCCAGCAGCCTATTTAGCGGCCATGAGCAGTTCTTC	CASSLFSGHEQFF
TRBJ1-1	TRBD1	NA	TRBV28	TGTGCCAGCAGTTCCCCCGCCCCAACAGGGGCTGGTGAAACTGAAGCTTTCTTT	CASSSPAPTGAGETEAFF
TRBJ2-5	TRBD1	NA	TRBV19	TGTGCCAGTAGGGACAGGGGTCGAGAGACCCAGTACTTC	CASRDRGRETQYF
TRBJ1-2	NA	NA	TRBV19	TGTGCCAGTAGTATTGGCAATAACTATGGCTACACCTTC	CASSIGNNYGYTF
TRBJ1-2	NA	NA	TRBV14	TGTGCCAGCAGCCCTAACTCCGCGGAGGGCTACACCTTC	CASSPNSAEGYTF
TRBJ2-3	TRBD2	NA	TRBV19	TGTGCCAGTAGTAGACTAGCGGGAAGCACAGATACGCAGTATTTT	CASSRLAGSTDTQYF
TRBJ2-1	NA	NA	TRBV5-1	TGCGCCAGCAGCTTGGCCGGGACTTTTCCCAATGAGCAGTTCTTC	CASSLAGTFPNEQFF
TRBJ1-4	NA	NA	TRBV2	TGTGCCAGCAGCCCCCGTGCGTCAACTAATGAAAAACTGTTTTTT	CASSPRASTNEKLFF
TRBJ2-5	NA	NA	TRBV6-4	TGTGCGGGACATAGGTACCAAGAGACCCAGTACTTC	CAGHRYQETQYF
TRBJ1-2	NA	NA	TRBV1	TGCACCAGCAGCCTACGGGACAGGGGAGGCTATGGCTACACCTTC	CTSSLRDRGGYGYTF
TRBJ2-7	NA	once	TRBV25-1	TGTGCCAGCAGTGAATTGTTGGCGGAAGGAATCTACGAGCAGTACTTC	CASSELLAEGIYEQYF
TRBJ2-1	NA	NA	TRBV5-4	TGTGCCAGCAGCTTGGCCGGGGGACAGTACAATGAGCAGTTCTTC	CASSLAGGQYNEQFF
TRBJ1-3	NA	few	TRBV6-1	TGTGCCAGCAGTGATGCGGGGCAGGGAAACACCATATATTTT	CASSDAGQGNTIYF
TRBJ1-2	NA	NA	TRBV19	TGTGCCAGTGTCGGCGCGGGTGGCTACCCCTTC	CASVGAGGYPF
TRBJ2-7	TRBD1	few	TRBV28	TGTGCCAGCAGTAAATCAGGGGGCACTCGCGACGAGCAGTACTTC	CASSKSGGTRDEQYF
TRBJ2-7	NA	NA	TRBV19	TGTGCCAGTAGTAAGGAAAGCGATGAGCAGTACTTC	CASSKESDEQYF
TRBJ2-7	TRBD1	NA	TRBV29-1	TGCAGCGTTGAAGATTGGACAGGCTACGAGCAGTACTTC	CSVEDWTGYEQYF
TRBJ2-7	TRBD2	NA	TRBV5-5	TGTGCCAGCAGCCTGGCCCCCCGCCCGGGGGGGATCAACGAGCAGTACTTC	CASSLAPRPGGINEQYF
TRBJ2-5	NA	NA	TRBV9	TGTGCCAGCAGCGTAGGGGGTACAGGGTCCGAGGAGACCCAGTACTTC	CASSVGGTGSEETQYF
TRBJ2-1	TRBD2	NA	TRBV28	TGTGCCAGCAGATCCCTAGCGGGGGGCCGCAATGAGCAGTTCTTC	CASRSLAGGRNEQFF
TRBJ2-5	NA	NA	TRBV13	TGTGCCAGCAGCTTAGGCACAGGGAATCAAGAGACCCAGTACTTC	CASSLGTGNQETQYF
TRBJ2-1	NA	NA	TRBV7-9	TGTGCCAGCAGCTTAGCCGGTAGCTCCTACAATGAGCAGTTCTTC	CASSLAGSSYNEQFF
TRBJ2-1	NA	few	TRBV4-3	TGCGCCAGCAGCCAAGAACCGGGGGACTACAATGAGCAGTTCTTC	CASSQEPGDYNEQFF
TRBJ2-7	NA	NA	TRBV6-1	TGTGCCAGCAGTGGGGGCAGGGGCTCCTACGAGCAGTACTTC	CASSGGRGSYEQYF
TRBJ2-1	TRBD1	few	TRBV4-2	TGTGCCAGCAGCCTCTCCCCGGACAGGGCGAATGAGCAGTTCTTC	CASSLSPDRANEQFF
TRBJ2-3	TRBD2	NA	TRBV10-3	TGTGCCATCTCTAGCGGGGGGGCGAAAGATACGCAGTATTTT	CAISSGGAKDTQYF